The source of this T cell receptor (beta chain) is a study of metastatic and nonmetastatic thyroid tumors. Across the study: Comparative analysis of repertoires was undertaken across blood and tumor or nodule tissue obtained from malignant and benign thyroid patients.

V dropped 4 bases and J dropped 5; count of bases not matched to a gene: 6. The CDR3 length is 15 residues. Germline CDR1 KGHDR, CDR2 SFDVKD. TCRdb re-called clones from the PCR reads using MiXCR. The table has 35,000 to 45,000 clones, more than 3% seen once. This clone was seen many times. Prior to thyroid surgery, none of the patients had received any treatment. The gene calls are TRBV24-1 and TRBJ2-3; 9 bases line up with TRBD2. Source material: blood. The clonotype was recovered from a female donor with papillary thyroid cancer or a benign thyroid nodule (not recorded which). Some clones in this sample may be carry-over from other donors' samples. CDR3 DNA: TGTGCCACCAGTGAGCCGGGACTAGCTAAAGATACGCAGTATTTT. This translates into CATSEPGLAKDTQYF.